This T cell receptor beta chain was identified in a study of blood T cells in healthy people across ages. It was with a sample-barcoded 5' primer and a J-beta primer mix that a second PCR of about 6 to 11 cycles was run. TCRdb reprocessed the 5' RACE reads via MiXCR and lists one record per CDR3 protein. The sample yields about 1.7 million distinct CDR3 sequences, 25% to 30% seen once. V was trimmed by 10 bases and J by 6 bases, leaving 20 bases between them. Germline values: CDR1 LNHDA, CDR2 SQIVND (reference sequence). The CDR3 consists of 14 residues. This clonotype was counted ten times or more. The rearrangement joins TRBV19 to TRBJ2-3; D is perhaps TRBD2 (5 bases). Source material: blood. The TCR originated in a woman aged 25 to 45 in good health. CDR3 loop: CATTPGTASDTQYF. CDR3 in DNA: TGTGCCACTACCCCGGGAACGGCGTCTGATACGCAGTATTTT.